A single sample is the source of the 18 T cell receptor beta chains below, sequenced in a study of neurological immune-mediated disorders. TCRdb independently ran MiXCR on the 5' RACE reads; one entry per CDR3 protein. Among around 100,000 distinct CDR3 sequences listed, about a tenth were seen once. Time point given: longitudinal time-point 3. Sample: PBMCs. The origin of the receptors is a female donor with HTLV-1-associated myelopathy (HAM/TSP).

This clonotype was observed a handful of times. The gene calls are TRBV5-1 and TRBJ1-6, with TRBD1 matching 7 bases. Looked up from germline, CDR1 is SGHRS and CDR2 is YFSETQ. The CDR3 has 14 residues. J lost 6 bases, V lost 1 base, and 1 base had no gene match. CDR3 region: CASSLWDSNSPLHF. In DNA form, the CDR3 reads TGCGCCAGCAGCTTGTGGGACAGTAATTCACCCCTCCACTTT.

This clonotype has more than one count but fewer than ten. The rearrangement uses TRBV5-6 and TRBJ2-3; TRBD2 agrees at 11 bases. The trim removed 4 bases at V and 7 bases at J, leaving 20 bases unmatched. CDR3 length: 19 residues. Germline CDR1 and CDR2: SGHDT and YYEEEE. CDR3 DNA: TGTGCCAGCAGCCCGGAGGGGTCACTAGCGGGGGCGCCCCGGAATACGCAGTATTTT. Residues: CASSPEGSLAGAPRNTQYF. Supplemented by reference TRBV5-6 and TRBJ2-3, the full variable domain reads DAGVTQSPTHLIKTRGQQVTLRCSPKSGHDTVSWYQQALGQGPQFIFQYYEEEERQRGNFPDRFSGHQFPNYSSELNVNALLLGDSALYLCASSPEGSLAGAPRNTQYFGPGTRLTVL.

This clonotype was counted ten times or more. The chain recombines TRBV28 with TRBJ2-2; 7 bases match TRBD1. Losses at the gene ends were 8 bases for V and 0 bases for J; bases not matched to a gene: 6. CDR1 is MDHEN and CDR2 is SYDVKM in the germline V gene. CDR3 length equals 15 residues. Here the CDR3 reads CASEGTDPNTGELFF. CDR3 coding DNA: TGTGCCAGCGAAGGGACAGACCCGAACACCGGGGAGCTGTTTTTT. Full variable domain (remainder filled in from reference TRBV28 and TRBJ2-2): DVKVTQSSRYLVKRTGEKVFLECVQDMDHENMFWYRQDPGLGLRLIYFSYDVKMKEKGDIPEGYSVSREKKERFSLILESASTNQTSMYLCASEGTDPNTGELFFGEGSRLTVL.

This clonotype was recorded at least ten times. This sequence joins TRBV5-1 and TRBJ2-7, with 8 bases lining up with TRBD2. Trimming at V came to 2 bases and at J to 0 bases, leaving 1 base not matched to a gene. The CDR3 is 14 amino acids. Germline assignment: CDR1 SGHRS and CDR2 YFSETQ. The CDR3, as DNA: TGCGCCAGCAGCTTCAGCGGGAGCTCCTACGAGCAGTACTTC. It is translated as CASSFSGSSYEQYF.

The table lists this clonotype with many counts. CDR3 amino acids: CASSVEGGPSGDTQYF. As DNA, the CDR3 is TGTGCCAGCAGCGTAGAGGGGGGCCCTTCGGGCGATACGCAGTATTTT. The V call is TRBV9, the J call TRBJ2-3; TRBD1 or TRBD2 may be the D gene (6 bases each). In germline, CDR1 is SGDLS, CDR2 YYNGEE. Trimming shortened V by 0 bases and J by 6 bases, and 17 bases separated the two germline ends. The CDR3 sequence is 16 residues long.

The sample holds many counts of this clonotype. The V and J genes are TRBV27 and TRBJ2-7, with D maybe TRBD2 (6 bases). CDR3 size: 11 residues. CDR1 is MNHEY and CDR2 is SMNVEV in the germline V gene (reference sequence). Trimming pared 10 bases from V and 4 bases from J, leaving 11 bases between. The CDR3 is CAIGREYEQYF. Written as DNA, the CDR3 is TGTGCCATCGGACGGGAGTACGAGCAGTACTTC.

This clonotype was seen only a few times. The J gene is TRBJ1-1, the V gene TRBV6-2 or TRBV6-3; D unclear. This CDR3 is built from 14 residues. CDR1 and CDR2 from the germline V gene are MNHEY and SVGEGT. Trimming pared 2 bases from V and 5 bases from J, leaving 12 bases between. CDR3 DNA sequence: TGTGCCAGCAGTTACCCAAGACCCGCTACTGAAGCTTTCTTT. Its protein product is CASSYPRPATEAFF.

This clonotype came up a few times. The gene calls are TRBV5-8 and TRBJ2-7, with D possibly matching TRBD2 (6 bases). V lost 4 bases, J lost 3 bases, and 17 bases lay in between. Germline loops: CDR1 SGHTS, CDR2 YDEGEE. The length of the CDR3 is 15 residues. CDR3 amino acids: CASSQDRDSLYEQYF. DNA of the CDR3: TGTGCCAGCAGCCAGGACCGGGACTCCCTCTACGAGCAGTACTTC. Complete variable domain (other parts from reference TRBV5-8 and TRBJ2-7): EAGVTQSPTHLIKTRGQQATLRCSPISGHTSVYWYQQALGLGLQFLLWYDEGEERNRGNFPPRFSGRQFPNYSSELNVNALELEDSALYLCASSQDRDSLYEQYFGPGTRLTVT.

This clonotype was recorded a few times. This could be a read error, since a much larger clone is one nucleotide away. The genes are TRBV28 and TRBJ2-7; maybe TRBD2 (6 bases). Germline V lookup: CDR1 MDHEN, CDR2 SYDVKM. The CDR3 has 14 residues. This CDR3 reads CASNLWGDSYEQHF. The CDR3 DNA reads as TGTGCCAGCAATCTTTGGGGGGACTCCTACGAGCAGCACTTC.

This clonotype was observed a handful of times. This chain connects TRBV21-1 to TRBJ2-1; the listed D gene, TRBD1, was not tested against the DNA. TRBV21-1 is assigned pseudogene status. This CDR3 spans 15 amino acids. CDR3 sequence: CASSPPGTVYNEQFF. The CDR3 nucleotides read TGTGCCAGCAGCCCCCCGGGGACAGTCTACAATGAGCAGTTCTTC.

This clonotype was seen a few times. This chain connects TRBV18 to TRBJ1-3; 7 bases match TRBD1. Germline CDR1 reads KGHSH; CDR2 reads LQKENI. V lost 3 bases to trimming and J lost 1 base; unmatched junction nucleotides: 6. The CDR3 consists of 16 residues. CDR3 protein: CASSPARGRSGNTIYF. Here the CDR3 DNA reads TGTGCCAGCTCACCGGCAAGGGGGCGGTCTGGAAACACCATATATTTT. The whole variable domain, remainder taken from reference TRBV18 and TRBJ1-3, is NAGVMQNPRHLVRRRGQEARLRCSPMKGHSHVYWYRQLPEEGLKFMVYLQKENIIDESGMPKERFSAEFPKEGPSILRIQQVVRGDSAAYFCASSPARGRSGNTIYFGEGSWLTVV.

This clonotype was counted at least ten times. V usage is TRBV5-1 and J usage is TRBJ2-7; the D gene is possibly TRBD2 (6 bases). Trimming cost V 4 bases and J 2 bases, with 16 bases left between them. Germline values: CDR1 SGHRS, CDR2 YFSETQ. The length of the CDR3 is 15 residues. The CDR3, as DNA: TGCGCCAGCAGCCAATCCGGGACTGGGGCCTACGAGCAGTACTTC. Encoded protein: CASSQSGTGAYEQYF.

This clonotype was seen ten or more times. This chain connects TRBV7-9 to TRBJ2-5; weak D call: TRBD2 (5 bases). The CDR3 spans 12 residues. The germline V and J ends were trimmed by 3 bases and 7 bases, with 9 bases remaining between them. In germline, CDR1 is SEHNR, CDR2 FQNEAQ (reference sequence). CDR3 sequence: CASSFSGGTQYF. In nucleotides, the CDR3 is TGTGCCAGCAGCTTCTCCGGAGGGACCCAGTACTTC.

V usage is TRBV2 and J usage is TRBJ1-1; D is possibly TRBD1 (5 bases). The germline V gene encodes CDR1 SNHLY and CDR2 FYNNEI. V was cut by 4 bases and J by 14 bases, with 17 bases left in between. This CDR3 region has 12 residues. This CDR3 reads CASSGSRGTVFF. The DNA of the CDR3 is TGTGCCAGCAGTGGTTCCCGGGGGACGGTCTTCTTT.

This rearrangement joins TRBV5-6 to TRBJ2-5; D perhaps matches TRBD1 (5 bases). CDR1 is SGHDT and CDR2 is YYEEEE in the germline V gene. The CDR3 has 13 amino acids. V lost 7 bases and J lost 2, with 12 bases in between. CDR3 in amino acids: CASLKQGQETQYF. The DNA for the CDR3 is TGTGCCAGCTTAAAGCAGGGACAAGAGACCCAGTACTTC.

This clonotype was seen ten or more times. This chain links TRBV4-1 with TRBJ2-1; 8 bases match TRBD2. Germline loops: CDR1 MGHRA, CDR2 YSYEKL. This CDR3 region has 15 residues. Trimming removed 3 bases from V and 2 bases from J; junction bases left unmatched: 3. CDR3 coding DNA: TGCGCCAGCAGCCATGTGACTAGCGCCTACAATGAGCAGTTCTTC. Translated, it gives CASSHVTSAYNEQFF.

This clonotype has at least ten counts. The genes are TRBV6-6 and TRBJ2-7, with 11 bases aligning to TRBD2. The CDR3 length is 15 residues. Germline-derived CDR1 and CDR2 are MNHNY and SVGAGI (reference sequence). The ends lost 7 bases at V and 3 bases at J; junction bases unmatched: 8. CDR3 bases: TGTGCCAGCACCCCGAGACTAGCGGGGAACTACGAGCAGTACTTC. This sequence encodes CASTPRLAGNYEQYF.

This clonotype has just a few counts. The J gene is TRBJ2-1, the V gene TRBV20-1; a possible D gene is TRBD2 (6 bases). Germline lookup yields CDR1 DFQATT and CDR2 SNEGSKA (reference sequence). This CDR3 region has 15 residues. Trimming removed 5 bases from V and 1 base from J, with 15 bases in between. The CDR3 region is CSAPPAGFSYNEQFF. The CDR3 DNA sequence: TGCAGTGCTCCCCCCGCGGGATTTTCCTACAATGAGCAGTTCTTC.